This TCR beta chain appears in the sequencing data of a study of cytomegalovirus exposure and HLA in healthy donors. Study-wide findings and caveats: Reported performance of the classifier showed diagnosis of cytomegalovirus status with high specificity and sensitivity. The study labeled 170 or so TCR beta chains cytomegalovirus-associated.

The CDR3 runs to 14 residues. V lost 7 bases, J lost 3 bases, and 14 bases lay in between. Germline V lookup: CDR1 LNHDA, CDR2 SQIVND (reference sequence). Primers: 60 Vbeta forward and 13 Jbeta reverse. Clones were sequenced by immunoSEQ multiplex PCR, and TCRdb holds only the in-frame ones, with some missing. Here the sample spans roughly 160,000 clones, more than 75% being singletons. Points on this clone: Its antigen is not identified.

J is TRBJ2-3 and V is TRBV19; the D gene is possibly TRBD1 (6 bases). Sequencing was done on a sample of PBMCs. The sequence was collected from a man aged 18-30 years in good health and CMV-seropositive. The CDR3 DNA is TGTGCCAGTACCCCTCAGGGGTTAACAGATACGCAGTATTTT. Its protein product is CASTPQGLTDTQYF.